Each of the 16 T cell receptor beta chains below was sequenced from the same sample in a study of T cell clonality in common variable immunodeficiency (dated by TCRdb to between 2015 and 2016). The library was made by the immunoSEQ multiplex PCR assay. TCRdb obtained this table from immuneACCESS and retained in-frame rearrangements with V and J assigned. These tables miss some clones; where compared with another copy, unresolved V genes account for less than half of the shortfall, and the remainder is unexplained. Across this sample, 30,000 to 40,000 clones were tabulated and none appeared just once. Together, the top ten hold 0.9% to 1% of the sample. The sequenced material came from peripheral blood mononuclear cells. These receptors all stem from a person aged 18 to 75 in good health.

This clone was recorded at least ten times. Additional DNA sequences in this sample encode the identical CDR3. The CDR3 here is CSATRRQETQYF. The sequenced part of the CDR3 DNA is TGCAGTGCTACCCGGCGGCAAGAGACC. The rearrangement uses TRBV20-1 and TRBJ2-5, with D uncertain. The sequence runs out 3 residues before the end of the CDR3; the remainder is reconstructed from the germline J gene. In germline, CDR1 is DFQATT, CDR2 SNEGSKA (reference sequence). This CDR3 contains 12 residues. With 4 bases removed from V and 2 bases from J, the gap between germline ends came to 8 bases.

Ten or more counts support this clone. The read gets to within 3 residues of the CDR3 end, and the germline J gene fills in the rest. The V gene is TRBV6-2 or TRBV6-3, the J gene TRBJ2-5; 13 nucleotides line up with TRBD2. The junction had 4 bases not matched to a gene; V was cut back by 4 bases and J by 5 bases. Germline V CDR1 and CDR2: MNHEY, SVGEGT. The CDR3 is made up of 15 amino acids. CDR3 bases read: TGTGCCAGCAGTTGGACTAGCGGGAGCGGGGAGACC. It specifies CASSWTSGSGET. Given in full, the CDR3 is CASSWTSGSGETQYF.

This clone was picked up many times. With the read ending 3 residues before the CDR3 end, the germline J gene is used to fill in that end. The chain couples TRBV30 to TRBJ1-5; D uncertain. This CDR3 contains 13 residues. The ends were cut back, 2 bases at V and 2 bases at J, with 7 bases in the middle. The germline CDR1 and CDR2 sequences are GTSNPN and SVGIG (reference sequence). This CDR3 is CAWSPTGNQPQHF. Incomplete CDR3 DNA: TGTGCCTGGAGTCCCACTGGCAATCAGCCC. The full variable domain, with the rest looked up from reference TRBV30 and TRBJ1-5, is SQTIHQWPATLVQPVGSPLSLECTVEGTSNPNLYWYRQAAGRGLQLLFYSVGIGQISSEVPQNLSASRPQDRQFILSSKKLLLSDSGFYLCAWSPTGNQPQHFGDGTRLSIL.

This clone was observed at least ten times. Read coverage stops 3 residues before the CDR3 terminus; the germline J gene supplies the remainder. The chain is built from TRBV30 and TRBJ1-3, with D possibly being TRBD1 (5 bases). This CDR3 is 15 amino acids long. V dropped 4 bases and J dropped 0 bases, with 13 bases sitting between them. The germline gives CDR1 GTSNPN, CDR2 SVGIG (reference sequence). The part of the CDR3 DNA that was read is TGTGCCTGGACTCCCGACAGCCGCTCTGGAAACACC. It codes for CAWTPDSRSGNT. In full, the CDR3 reads CAWTPDSRSGNTIYF.

This clone was detected ten times or more. Sequencing ends 3 residues short of the CDR3 end; the germline J gene provides the rest. V gene TRBV30 combines with J gene TRBJ2-5, with TRBD2 identical over 11 bases. Germline CDR1 and CDR2: GTSNPN and SVGIG (reference sequence). Unmatched junction bases numbered 13, after V lost 0 bases and J lost 7 bases. The CDR3 contains 17 residues. The sequenced part of the CDR3 DNA is TGTGCCTGGAGTGTACGTCTAGCGGGAGGCCCGGCAGGGACC. Translated: CAWSVRLAGGPAGT. The CDR3 in full is CAWSVRLAGGPAGTQYF. Full variable domain (missing parts from reference TRBV30 and TRBJ2-5): SQTIHQWPATLVQPVGSPLSLECTVEGTSNPNLYWYRQAAGRGLQLLFYSVGIGQISSEVPQNLSASRPQDRQFILSSKKLLLSDSGFYLCAWSVRLAGGPAGTQYFGPGTRLLVL.

This clone showed up many times. The read ends 3 residues shy of where the CDR3 ends; the end is completed using the germline J gene. The rearrangement joins TRBV30 to TRBJ1-5, with D unclear. The V gene's germline CDR1 is GTSNPN and CDR2 SVGIG (reference sequence). V was shortened by 5 bases and J by 8 bases, with 19 bases between the two germline ends. This CDR3 is built from 14 residues. CDR3 DNA, as far as it was read: TGTGCCTGGGCTGCCAATTCTGGTCCGGAGCCC. Protein sequence: CAWAANSGPEP. The CDR3 as a whole reads CAWAANSGPEPQHF. The variable domain in full, completed from reference TRBV30 and TRBJ1-5, reads SQTIHQWPATLVQPVGSPLSLECTVEGTSNPNLYWYRQAAGRGLQLLFYSVGIGQISSEVPQNLSASRPQDRQFILSSKKLLLSDSGFYLCAWAANSGPEPQHFGDGTRLSIL.

The sample holds many counts of this clone. The read finishes 3 residues shy of the CDR3 end, and the germline J gene is used to complete it. The J gene is TRBJ2-7, the V gene TRBV6-2 or TRBV6-3, with D unresolved. The CDR3 totals 16 residues. The germline V gene encodes CDR1 MNHEY and CDR2 SVGEGT. Between the trimmed V and J ends, which lost 2 bases and 0 bases, there was a span of 14 bases. CDR3 sequence: CASSYPLAGTSYEQYF. Partial CDR3 DNA: TGTGCCAGCAGTTACCCCCTCGCAGGCACCTCCTACGAG.

Many counts were recorded for this clone. The CDR3 extends 3 residues past the end of the read, so its final part is completed from the germline J gene. The V and J genes are TRBV7-2 and TRBJ1-2, with D uncertain. The V end was cut by 1 base, the J end by 5 bases, with 11 bases between. The CDR3 consists of 14 residues. Germline V lookup: CDR1 SGHTA, CDR2 FQGNSA. The CDR3 DNA, read in part, is TGTGCCAGCAGCTTAGACCAAGCATCGTATGGC. It is translated as CASSLDQASYG. The full CDR3 protein is CASSLDQASYGYTF.

This clone was found many times. The read halts 3 residues ahead of the CDR3 end, with the missing end drawn from the germline J gene. The chain carries TRBV4-1 and TRBJ1-2, with 9 bases that match TRBD1. This CDR3 contains 13 residues. Trimming cost V 6 bases and J 4 bases; bases outside gene matches: 3. Germline loops: CDR1 MGHRA, CDR2 YSYEKL. The CDR3: CASRTTGGYGYTF. The part of the CDR3 DNA that was read is TGCGCCAGCAGAACGACAGGGGGCTATGGC.

At least ten counts were recorded for this clone. The read finishes 3 residues shy of the CDR3 end, and the germline J gene is used to complete it. The chain recombines TRBV12-3 or TRBV12-4 with TRBJ2-3, with D perhaps TRBD1 (6 bases). This CDR3 is built from 17 residues. The V gene lost 1 base and the J gene lost 2 bases, with 16 bases spanning the gap. The part of the CDR3 DNA that was read is TGTGCCAGCAGTTTAGAAGGGACACTAGGATTCACAGATACG. It yields the protein CASSLEGTLGFTDT. The full CDR3 sequence reads CASSLEGTLGFTDTQYF.

Turning to this clone: The CDR3 end lies 3 residues beyond the end of the read and is filled in from the germline J gene. The V and J genes are TRBV19 and TRBJ1-6, with D perhaps TRBD1 (5 bases). Germline V gene sequence: CDR1 LNHDA, CDR2 SQIVND (reference sequence). The CDR3 extends over 15 amino acids. Trimming stripped 1 base from V and 9 bases from J, with 13 bases between. The part of the CDR3 DNA that was read is TGTGCCAGTAGTATAGCTGAGGGGATCCGTTCACCC. This encodes CASSIAEGIRSP. The CDR3, in full, reads CASSIAEGIRSPLHF.

Ten or more counts support this clone. The CDR3 extends 3 residues past the end of the read, so its final part is completed from the germline J gene. The chain carries TRBV19 and TRBJ2-7; D remains ambiguous. CDR1 and CDR2 (germline): LNHDA, SQIVND (reference sequence). V was pared by 1 base and J by 2 bases, with 9 bases between. This CDR3 has 14 residues. Incomplete CDR3 DNA: TGTGCCAGTAGTATAGCGGGTGAAGCCTACGAG. This sequence encodes CASSIAGEAYE. The complete CDR3 protein is CASSIAGEAYEQYF.

This clone was counted at least ten times. Sequencing ends 3 residues short of the CDR3 end; the germline J gene provides the rest. The chain joins TRBV19 to TRBJ2-7, with a tentative D call TRBD2 (5 bases). The CDR3 contains 14 residues. V dropped 5 bases and J dropped 3 bases, with 14 bases sitting between them. The V gene's germline CDR1 is LNHDA and CDR2 SQIVND (reference sequence). CDR3 sequence: CASSSVLDYYEQYF. The sequenced CDR3 bases are TGTGCCAGTAGTTCGGTCCTTGACTACTACGAG.

This clone was detected ten times or more. The read finishes 3 residues shy of the CDR3 end, and the germline J gene is used to complete it. The chain joins TRBV2 to TRBJ1-6; D uncertain. The CDR3 is 15 residues long. V was clipped by 5 bases and J by 0 bases, with 8 bases between them. Germline loops: CDR1 SNHLY, CDR2 FYNNEI. This CDR3 reads CASSKLNSYNSPLHF. The CDR3 DNA, read in part, is TGTGCCAGCAGTAAACTGAACTCCTATAATTCACCC.

Ten or more counts support this clone. The CDR3 end falls 3 residues outside the read, so it is completed with the germline J gene. The gene calls are TRBV7-9 and TRBJ2-7; 7 positions match TRBD1. This CDR3 region has 12 residues. Germline V gives CDR1 SEHNR, CDR2 FQNEAQ (reference sequence). Unmatched junction bases numbered 5, after V lost 7 bases and J lost 5 bases. The covered CDR3 bases are TGTGCCAGCACCCACGACAGGGACGAG. Translation gives CASTHDRDE. The CDR3 in its entirety is CASTHDRDEQYF.

This clone was detected only a few times. The read halts 3 residues ahead of the CDR3 end, with the missing end drawn from the germline J gene. The chain combines TRBV2 with TRBJ1-5, with 9 bases aligning to TRBD1. There are 13 residues in the CDR3. Per germline, CDR1 SNHLY and CDR2 FYNNEI. V lost 6 bases and J lost 7; bases outside the gene matches: 4. The covered CDR3 bases are TGTGCCAGCAGAGGGACAGGGAACCAGCCC. Residues: CASRGTGNQP. The entire CDR3 is CASRGTGNQPQHF. The variable domain in full, with the rest retrieved from reference TRBV2 and TRBJ1-5, is EPEVTQTPSHQVTQMGQEVILRCVPISNHLYFYWYRQILGQKVEFLVSFYNNEISEKSEIFDDQFSVERPDGSNFTLKIRSTKLEDSAMYFCASRGTGNQPQHFGDGTRLSIL.